The clone carrying this T cell receptor beta chain has more than one count but fewer than ten. This specimen comes from a study of patients and donors after allogeneic stem cell transplantation. In TCRdb, the RT-PCR reads were re-called with MiXCR into one record per CDR3 protein. Of 800,000 to 1,000,000 distinct CDR3 sequences in the sample, about 20% are singletons; the top ten hold 5.5% to 6.5%. The clonotype comes from a human donor who was either an allogeneic HSCT recipient or a stem cell or donor lymphocyte infusion donor (not recorded which). It is not recorded whose cells these are; they may come from a transplant donor. Sequencing was performed on blood, either unsorted or a sorted T cell fraction (not recorded which).

The CDR3 region is CASSIATRHEQYF. The CDR3 nucleotides read TGTGCCAGTAGTATTGCAACGCGACACGAGCAGTACTTC. The chain employs TRBV19 and TRBJ2-7; D uncertain. The V gene's germline CDR1 is LNHDA and CDR2 SQIVND (reference sequence). The CDR3 consists of 13 residues. V gave up 3 bases and J gave up 5 bases, with 11 bases separating them.